This T cell receptor beta chain was documented in a study of blood T cells in healthy people across ages. Alongside a J-beta primer mix, a sample-barcoded 5' primer served in a second PCR lasting about 6 to 12 cycles. Each cDNA molecule was tagged by a template-switch adaptor that had 12 random nucleotides. TCRdb redid the calling of the 5' RACE reads with MiXCR, one entry per CDR3 protein. The sample has roughly 2 million distinct CDR3 sequences, approximately 50% seen once. Study-wide results and caveats: It was the long-lived donors that had more naive CD4+ cells and higher diversity than aged donors.

The CDR3 runs to 16 residues. CDR1 is MDHEN and CDR2 is SYDVKM in the germline V gene. Trimming removed 4 bases at V and 5 bases at J, with 20 bases between. As concerns this clonotype: Antigen unknown.

Caucasian, healthy and from Russia, the donors were aged between about 6 and 90. This TCR came from a woman between 35 and 50 years old in good health. The source material was blood. This chain joins TRBV28 and TRBJ2-5; possibly TRBD2 for D (5 bases). CDR3 bases: TGTGCCAGCAGTTCGTCCGGACTTCGAAGTGTTGAGACCCAGTACTTC. As protein: CASSSSGLRSVETQYF.